This TCR beta chain came from a study of cytomegalovirus exposure and HLA in healthy donors. Across the study: As an earlier analysis found, about 190 million T cells yielded about 120 million unique TCR beta sequences.

V lost 4 bases and J lost 5; bases outside the gene matches: 14. The CDR3 is made up of 16 amino acids. Germline V lookup: CDR1 SGDLS, CDR2 YYNGEE. Primers for the PCR totalled 60 Vbeta and 13 Jbeta. Method: immunoSEQ multiplex PCR; TCRdb's copy keeps in-frame clones and lacks some. The table has 99,000 or so clones, approximately 80% seen once. The clonotype was recovered from a woman under 30 in good health and CMV-seropositive. Sequencing was carried out using PBMCs. The chain combines TRBV9 with TRBJ1-2, with 7 bases aligning to TRBD1. CDR3 loop: CASSNYARGQGYGYTF. DNA for the CDR3: TGTGCCAGCAGCAACTACGCGAGGGGGCAGGGGTATGGCTACACCTTC.